The 20 T cell receptor beta chains in this list originate from one sample, sequenced in a study of identical twins. TCRdb itself ran the 5' RACE reads through MiXCR, one entry per CDR3 protein. The repertoire holds under 400,000 distinct CDR3 sequences, with 8.5% to 10% as singletons. Input material: naive T cells sorted from blood. The source is a woman aged 50 to 65 in good health.

This clonotype appeared a few times. The chain employs TRBV7-8 and TRBJ2-5; 10 bases are shared with TRBD1. Germline loops: CDR1 SGHVS, CDR2 FQNEAQ. The CDR3 totals 15 residues. The J segment lost 4 bases and the V segment lost 8 bases, leaving 10 bases of the junction unmatched. The CDR3 reads CASYSTGGLGETQYF. In DNA, the CDR3 is TGTGCCAGCTATTCGACAGGGGGCTTAGGAGAGACCCAGTACTTC.

This clonotype was picked up many times. This sequence joins TRBV5-6 and TRBJ1-1; no definite D call. V was shortened by 3 bases and J by 0 bases, with 3 bases between the two germline ends. Germline CDR1 SGHDT, CDR2 YYEEEE. The CDR3 has 12 residues. For the CDR3, the DNA is TGTGCCAGCAGCTACGTGAACACTGAAGCTTTCTTT. The encoded protein is CASSYVNTEAFF.

This clonotype was seen at least ten times. The genes are TRBV29-1 and TRBJ2-7; the match to TRBD2 covers 13 bases. This CDR3 comprises 18 residues. The J segment lost 4 bases and the V segment lost 4 bases, leaving 16 bases of the junction unmatched. Germline CDR1 is SQVTM and CDR2 is ANQGSEA. The DNA of the CDR3 is TGCAGCGTTGGCCGGACAGGGGCTGGGGGACTAGCGGGGTACGAGCAGTACTTC. Its translation: CSVGRTGAGGLAGYEQYF.

This clonotype was observed many times. This CDR3 reads CSALGIVRGTSGNEQFF. CDR3 nucleotides: TGCAGTGCTCTCGGTATTGTGAGAGGGACCTCTGGGAATGAGCAGTTCTTC. This chain uses TRBV20-1 with TRBJ2-1; possibly TRBD1 or TRBD2 for D (5 bases each). This CDR3 has 17 residues. CDR1 and CDR2 (germline): DFQATT, SNEGSKA (reference sequence). V lost 5 bases and J 7 bases, leaving 27 bases between the germline ends.

V is TRBV10-2 and J is TRBJ2-1, with a tentative D call TRBD1 (5 bases). The V end lost 7 bases, the J end lost 4 bases, and 11 bases lay between the germline ends. The CDR3 covers 13 residues. Per the germline V gene, CDR1 is WSHSY and CDR2 is SAAADI. The CDR3 reads CASKDSEYNEQFF. DNA for the CDR3: TGCGCCAGCAAAGACAGTGAATACAATGAGCAGTTCTTC.

This chain links TRBV25-1 with TRBJ2-2; D not certain. Per germline, CDR1 MGHDK and CDR2 SYGVNS. Trimming removed 6 bases at V and 0 bases at J, with 5 bases between. CDR3 length: 13 residues. The CDR3 nucleotides read TGTGCCAGCAGGGTCCCGAACACCGGGGAGCTGTTTTTT. It yields the protein CASRVPNTGELFF.

This clonotype was observed a few times. The chain is built from TRBV6-1 and TRBJ1-6, with D possibly TRBD1 on 6 matching bases. The CDR3 totals 12 residues. Trimming left V 8 bases short and J 8 bases short, with 10 bases between. In germline, CDR1 is MNHNS, CDR2 SASEGT. The CDR3: CASGHRDSPLHF. CDR3 DNA sequence: TGTGCCAGCGGTCACAGGGATTCACCCCTCCACTTT.

The chain uses TRBV5-1 and TRBJ1-1, with D unclear. The germline gives CDR1 SGHRS, CDR2 YFSETQ. Trimming removed 4 bases at V and 1 base at J, with 11 bases between. CDR3 length equals 14 residues. CDR3 in amino acids: CASSPEVRNTEAFF. The CDR3, as DNA: TGCGCCAGCAGCCCAGAGGTGAGGAACACTGAAGCTTTCTTT.

The genes are TRBV20-1 and TRBJ2-1; 10 nucleotides match TRBD2. The CDR3 contains 15 residues. The trim removed 6 bases at V and 5 bases at J, leaving 10 bases unmatched. Germline values: CDR1 DFQATT, CDR2 SNEGSKA (reference sequence). The CDR3: CSAEFGLAADNEQFF. For the CDR3, the DNA is TGCAGTGCGGAATTTGGACTAGCGGCAGACAATGAGCAGTTCTTC.

The chain couples TRBV2 to TRBJ2-3, with 7 bases matching TRBD2. The germline CDR1 and CDR2 sequences are SNHLY and FYNNEI. Unmatched junction bases numbered 7, after V lost 1 base and J lost 3 bases. The CDR3 is 16 residues long. CDR3 coding DNA: TGTGCCAGCAGTGAAGGGGTTGGCGGGAGTACAGATACGCAGTATTTT. Translation gives CASSEGVGGSTDTQYF.

This sequence joins TRBV3-1 and TRBJ2-5, with D uncertain. Trimming left V 0 bases short and J 11 bases short, with 10 bases between. CDR1 and CDR2 (germline): LGHDT, YNNKEL (reference sequence). The CDR3 is made up of 12 amino acids. DNA for the CDR3: TGTGCCAGCAGCCAAGAAGTAGCTCGGCAGTACTTC. Translated: CASSQEVARQYF.

This chain joins TRBV20-1 and TRBJ2-1; weak D call: TRBD2 (6 bases). The CDR3 sequence is 18 residues long. V shed 3 bases and J shed 4 bases, with 25 bases lying between them. Germline loops: CDR1 DFQATT, CDR2 SNEGSKA (reference sequence). The CDR3 loop is CSASSRDFPRLYYNEQFF. The CDR3 nucleotides are TGCAGTGCTAGCTCCCGGGACTTTCCCCGGCTCTATTACAATGAGCAGTTCTTC.

The chain has TRBV20-1 and TRBJ2-4; 9 bases align to TRBD1. Germline V lookup: CDR1 DFQATT, CDR2 SNEGSKA (reference sequence). V was clipped by 7 bases and J by 8 bases; unmatched bases: 9. CDR3 length equals 13 residues. The CDR3, as DNA: TGCAGTGTCCTGGACAGGGGACTTCACATTCAGTACTTC. Amino acid sequence: CSVLDRGLHIQYF.

This clonotype was detected ten times or more. The V gene is TRBV15, the J gene TRBJ1-3, with D perhaps matching TRBD1 (6 bases). From germline, CDR1 is LNHNV and CDR2 YYDKDF (reference sequence). V was trimmed by 0 bases and J by 4 bases, leaving 10 bases between them. The CDR3 contains 15 residues. CDR3 sequence (DNA): TGTGCCACCAGCAGAGACCGGGACACGGGAAACACCATATATTTT. It specifies CATSRDRDTGNTIYF. The full variable domain, in which reference TRBV15 and TRBJ1-3 provide the parts outside the CDR3, is DAMVIQNPRYQVTQFGKPVTLSCSQTLNHNVMYWYQQKSSQAPKLLFHYYDKDFNNEADTPDNFQSRRPNTSFCFLDIRSPGLGDTAMYLCATSRDRDTGNTIYFGEGSWLTVV.

This clonotype showed up just a few times. The chain has TRBV10-2 and TRBJ2-7; possible D gene TRBD2, 5 bases. The CDR3 is 12 residues long. V was pared by 7 bases and J by 0 bases, with 7 bases between. Germline assignment: CDR1 WSHSY and CDR2 SAAADI. CDR3 bases: TGCGCCAGCACGGGGAACTCCTACGAGCAGTACGTC. Amino acids: CASTGNSYEQYV.

In DNA form, the CDR3 reads TGTGCCAGCAGTTTAGGGCAGAACGGCTACACCTTC. Translation: CASSLGQNGYTF. The rearrangement joins TRBV12-3 or TRBV12-4 to TRBJ1-2; D uncertain. V lost 1 base, J lost 8 bases, and 8 bases lay in between. CDR3 length equals 12 residues.

This chain joins TRBV7-2 and TRBJ1-2, with D unresolved. Germline assignment: CDR1 SGHTA and CDR2 FQGNSA. This CDR3 contains 15 residues. V was clipped by 5 bases and J by 3 bases, with 16 bases between them. The CDR3 protein is CASSQAANSDYGYTF. The CDR3 bases are TGTGCCAGCAGCCAGGCGGCAAATAGTGACTATGGCTACACCTTC.

The chain carries TRBV20-1 and TRBJ2-2; 8 positions agree with TRBD2. The length of the CDR3 is 13 residues. Germline-derived CDR1 and CDR2 are DFQATT and SNEGSKA (reference sequence). V shed 1 base, J shed 7 bases, and the junction held 2 bases outside the gene matches. The CDR3 spells CSARAGGVGELFF. The CDR3 DNA reads as TGCAGTGCTAGAGCGGGAGGGGTCGGGGAGCTGTTTTTT.

This clonotype was found a few times. The genes are TRBV5-1 and TRBJ2-7; possibly TRBD2 for D (5 bases). The ends were cut back, 4 bases at V and 4 bases at J, with 15 bases in the middle. The CDR3 is made up of 14 amino acids. CDR1 is SGHRS, CDR2 YFSETQ, per germline. CDR3 bases: TGCGCCAGCAGCCCACGAGGGTCCCCTTACGAGCAGTACTTC. It specifies CASSPRGSPYEQYF.

This clonotype has just a few counts. This chain connects TRBV14 to TRBJ2-7; the D is unclear. Germline CDR1 and CDR2: SGHDN and FVKESK. This CDR3 has 11 amino acids. Trimming took off 1 base at V and 6 bases at J, with 4 bases between the two ends. The CDR3 bases are TGTGCCAGCAGCCAAGGTCCCGAGCAGTACTTC. This encodes CASSQGPEQYF.